This T cell receptor beta chain comes out of a study of Graves' ophthalmopathy and Graves' hyperthyroidism. Amplification of the TCR beta CDR3 regions used RNA transcripts (as template). First-round RT-PCR used HTBI primers; second-round multiplex PCR followed. A single record per CDR3 protein comes from TCRdb applying MiXCR to the multiplex PCR reads. The sample holds some 150,000 distinct CDR3 sequences, roughly two fifths seen once. Germline loops: CDR1 SGHDT, CDR2 YYEEEE. The V gene lost 5 bases and the J gene lost 1 base, with 13 bases spanning the gap. The CDR3 is 14 amino acids. This clonotype was seen repeatedly, ten times or more.

This TCR derives from a man aged 30-40 years with Graves' ophthalmopathy. The chain is built from TRBV5-6 and TRBJ2-7, with no clear D. Material for sequencing was peripheral blood. The CDR3: CASRRTGRSYEQYF. The CDR3 DNA reads TGTGCCAGCAGAAGGACGGGCCGGTCCTACGAGCAGTACTTC. Variable domain in full (rest from reference TRBV5-6 and TRBJ2-7): DAGVTQSPTHLIKTRGQQVTLRCSPKSGHDTVSWYQQALGQGPQFIFQYYEEEERQRGNFPDRFSGHQFPNYSSELNVNALLLGDSALYLCASRRTGRSYEQYFGPGTRLTVT.